Listed below are T cell receptor beta chains from one sample, sequenced in a study of blood T cell repertoires in COVID-19. Data came from immunoSEQ multiplex PCR; TCRdb stores just in-frame clones and leaves some out. There are tens of thousands of clones in the sample; about 92% occur only once, and approximately 30% lies in the top ten. The specimen was peripheral blood. Receptors were obtained from a man between 65 and 85 years old with active COVID-19. CDR3s include the opening cysteine and the closing phenylalanine or tryptophan. D genes are given only for firm matches. Clone size is given for some rows only: seen once, a few or many times, or a class if the clone is expanded.

. | TRBJ2-5 | . | TRBV24-1 | CATSDPPGSLGQETQYF | TGTGCCACCAGTGATCCTCCCGGGTCTCTTGGGCAAGAGACCCAGTACTTC
. | TRBJ1-3 | . | TRBV5-1 | CASSLGGTSLSGNTIYF | TGCGCCAGCAGCTTAGGAGGGACGAGTTTATCTGGAAACACCATATATTTT
. | TRBJ2-4 | TRBD1 | TRBV19 | CASSISTGATENIQYF | TGTGCCAGTAGTATATCCACAGGGGCGACCGAAAACATTCAGTACTTC
. | TRBJ2-1 | . | TRBV18 | CASSPRDEQFF | TGTGCCAGCTCACCACGAGATGAGCAGTTCTTC
. | TRBJ1-2 | TRBD1 | TRBV18 | CASSPSTGGSYGYTF | TGTGCCAGCTCACCGTCGACAGGGGGGAGCTATGGCTACACCTTC
once | TRBJ2-1 | TRBD2 | TRBV4-1 | CASSQVTAGANEQFF | TGCGCCAGCAGCCAGGTTACCGCGGGAGCCAATGAGCAGTTCTTC
. | TRBJ1-2 | . | TRBV12-3/TRBV12-4 | CASSSWGPGGYTF | TGTGCCAGCAGTTCTTGGGGGCCGGGGGGCTACACCTTC
. | TRBJ2-4 | . | TRBV28 | CASSSVLQGSAKNIQYF | TGTGCCAGCAGTTCCGTACTACAGGGATCCGCCAAAAACATTCAGTACTTC
. | TRBJ1-4 | TRBD1 | TRBV4-3 | CASSQGDRANEKLFF | TGCGCCAGCAGCCAAGGGGACAGGGCTAATGAAAAACTGTTTTTT
once | TRBJ1-2 | TRBD1 | TRBV7-2 | CASRNPRSGQGASNYGYTF | TGTGCCAGCCGCAATCCGAGGTCGGGACAGGGGGCTTCTAACTATGGCTACACCTTC
. | TRBJ2-1 | TRBD2 | TRBV9 | CASSLRTSGQGEQFF | TGTGCCAGCAGCCTCCGGACTAGCGGGCAGGGTGAGCAGTTCTTC
. | TRBJ1-5 | . | TRBV19 | CASGTARFSNQPQHF | TGTGCCAGTGGAACGGCGAGGTTTAGCAATCAGCCCCAGCATTTT
few | TRBJ2-5 | TRBD1 | TRBV5-1 | CASSWVGQGNAETQYF | TGCGCCAGCAGCTGGGTAGGACAGGGCAACGCGGAGACCCAGTACTTC
. | TRBJ1-4 | TRBD1 | TRBV5-1 | CASSFQGGGNEKLFF | TGCGCCAGCAGCTTTCAAGGGGGCGGGAATGAAAAACTGTTTTTT
. | TRBJ1-1 | . | TRBV28 | CASRGGRKVEAFF | TGTGCCAGCAGGGGAGGACGGAAGGTTGAAGCTTTCTTT
. | TRBJ2-6 | . | TRBV9 | CASSPRLDFSGANVLTF | TGTGCCAGCAGCCCCCGACTAGATTTTAGTGGGGCCAACGTCCTGACTTTC
. | TRBJ2-1 | . | TRBV6-5 | CASSSRATGRNEQFF | TGTGCCAGCAGTTCCCGGGCGACAGGCCGAAATGAGCAGTTCTTC
. | TRBJ2-1 | TRBD1 | TRBV12-3/TRBV12-4 | CASRAGGNEQFF | TGTGCCAGCAGGGCAGGGGGCAATGAGCAGTTCTTC
. | TRBJ2-3 | . | TRBV5-1 | CASSSGHSTDTQYF | TGCGCCAGCAGCTCCGGACACAGCACAGATACGCAGTATTTT
. | TRBJ2-7 | . | TRBV29-1 | CSVKGVQGYEQYF | TGCAGCGTAAAGGGGGTTCAGGGCTACGAGCAGTACTTC
. | TRBJ2-3 | TRBD1 | TRBV19 | CASSRYPGTGRTDTQYF | TGTGCCAGTAGCCGTTATCCGGGGACAGGGCGCACAGATACGCAGTATTTT
. | TRBJ2-2 | TRBD2 | TRBV7-8 | CASSQLAGGAGELFF | TGTGCCAGCAGTCAACTAGCGGGGGGCGCCGGGGAGCTGTTTTTT
. | TRBJ2-7 | TRBD1 | TRBV7-8 | CASSPPWDRVEVEQYF | TGTGCCAGCAGCCCTCCGTGGGACAGGGTTGAGGTCGAGCAGTACTTC
. | TRBJ2-2 | TRBD1 | TRBV6-2/TRBV6-3 | CASSRRDRASTGELFF | TGTGCCAGCAGTCGCCGGGACAGGGCTAGCACCGGGGAGCTGTTTTTT
. | TRBJ1-2 | TRBD1 | TRBV29-1 | CSVEEGRGVWGYTF | TGCAGCGTTGAAGAAGGCAGGGGGGTATGGGGCTACACCTTC
. | TRBJ2-3 | TRBD2 | TRBV28 | CASSGAASGSTDTQYF | TGTGCCAGCAGCGGGGCGGCTAGCGGTAGCACAGATACGCAGTATTTT
. | TRBJ2-5 | TRBD1 | TRBV5-6 | CASSPPGRGPVSTQYF | TGTGCCAGCAGCCCGCCTGGCAGGGGGCCTGTATCGACCCAGTACTTC
. | TRBJ2-7 | TRBD1 | TRBV3-1/TRBV3-2 | CASSQDWDRDKLYF | TGTGCCAGCAGCCAAGATTGGGACAGGGACAAGCTGTACTTC
. | TRBJ2-1 | TRBD1 | TRBV27 | CASRPPGTGILNEQFF | TGTGCCAGCAGACCGCCCGGGACAGGGATATTAAATGAGCAGTTCTTC
. | TRBJ2-7 | . | TRBV28 | CASSTPGVTSGEQYF | TGTGCCAGCAGTACACCAGGGGTGACCTCTGGCGAGCAGTACTTC
. | TRBJ2-4 | TRBD2 | TRBV6-2/TRBV6-3 | CASSDLAGVGKNIQYF | TGTGCCAGCAGCGACCTAGCGGGAGTAGGCAAAAACATTCAGTACTTC
. | TRBJ2-7 | . | TRBV6-5 | CASSYAPDTSYEQYF | TGTGCCAGCAGTTACGCTCCGGACACCTCCTACGAGCAGTACTTC
. | TRBJ1-4 | . | TRBV19 | CASSDGVTNEKLFF | TGTGCCAGTAGTGACGGGGTAACTAATGAAAAACTGTTTTTT
once | TRBJ1-6 | . | TRBV2 | CASRTSQVGISPLHF | TGTGCCAGCAGAACCTCACAGGTCGGCATTTCACCCCTCCACTTT
once | TRBJ2-7 | . | TRBV5-4 | CASSLERSAGEQYF | TGTGCCAGCAGCTTGGAAAGATCCGCGGGCGAGCAGTACTTC
. | TRBJ1-2 | . | TRBV5-1 | CASSLGSGPGDGYTF | TGCGCCAGCAGCTTGGGGTCCGGGCCCGGGGATGGCTACACCTTC
. | TRBJ1-6 | . | TRBV6-2/TRBV6-3 | CASSLTGVKNSPLHF | TGTGCCAGCAGTTTGACGGGAGTCAAGAATTCACCCCTCCACTTT
. | TRBJ1-1 | . | TRBV21-1 | CASSIGKNTEAFF | TGTGCCAGCAGCATCGGGAAGAACACTGAAGCTTTCTTT
. | TRBJ2-3 | TRBD2 | TRBV24-1 | CATSDLPAAGGLAYTQYF | TGTGCCACCAGTGACCTACCAGCAGCGGGAGGGCTGGCATATACGCAGTATTTT
. | TRBJ1-2 | TRBD1 | TRBV7-8 | CASSHAGQGEYGYTF | TGTGCCAGCAGCCACGCGGGACAGGGAGAGTATGGCTACACCTTC
. | TRBJ1-5 | TRBD1 | TRBV6-2/TRBV6-3 | CASSTGQVSHQPQHF | TGTGCCAGCAGTACCGGACAGGTTAGCCATCAGCCCCAGCATTTT
. | TRBJ2-2 | . | TRBV5-6 | CASSFLAFRTGELFF | TGTGCCAGCAGCTTCCTGGCTTTTCGCACCGGGGAGCTGTTTTTT
. | TRBJ2-7 | . | TRBV28 | CASRPGHYEQYF | TGTGCCAGCAGGCCGGGACACTACGAGCAGTACTTC
. | TRBJ1-2 | TRBD1 | TRBV19 | CASSIGYAGGSDGYTF | TGTGCCAGTAGTATAGGGTACGCAGGGGGAAGTGACGGCTACACCTTC
. | TRBJ2-1 | . | TRBV18 | CASSPLTGANRVQFF | TGTGCCAGCTCACCACTAACCGGGGCGAACAGGGTGCAGTTCTTC
. | TRBJ2-5 | TRBD2 | TRBV6-5 | CASSYRLAGFQETQYF | TGTGCCAGCAGTTACCGTCTAGCGGGGTTCCAAGAGACCCAGTACTTC
. | TRBJ2-3 | TRBD2 | TRBV9 | CASRGGGGLEDTQYF | TGTGCCAGCCGCGGCGGGGGGGGGCTTGAAGATACGCAGTATTTT
. | TRBJ2-7 | . | TRBV5-1 | CASSSRAGYEQYF | TGCGCCAGCAGCTCCAGGGCCGGCTACGAGCAGTACTTC
few | TRBJ2-7 | TRBD2 | TRBV7-9 | CASSLTGTRTDEQYF | TGTGCCAGCAGCTTAACCGGGACTAGAACGGACGAGCAGTACTTC
once | TRBJ2-1 | TRBD2 | TRBV28 | CASSLFVAGGRNEQFF | TGTGCCAGCAGTTTATTTGTAGCGGGGGGCAGGAATGAGCAGTTCTTC
. | TRBJ2-3 | . | TRBV24-1 | CATSGSQGGYTQYF | TGTGCCACCAGTGGCTCGCAGGGTGGATATACGCAGTATTTT
. | TRBJ2-1 | . | TRBV4-1 | CASSQDRAASSYNEQFF | TGCGCCAGCAGCCAAGACCGAGCGGCCAGCTCCTACAATGAGCAGTTCTTC
. | TRBJ2-1 | . | TRBV27 | CASSSGLYNEQFF | TGTGCCAGCAGTTCCGGACTTTACAATGAGCAGTTCTTC
. | TRBJ2-5 | TRBD2 | TRBV5-1 | CASSLALLAGGRETQYF | TGCGCCAGCAGCTTGGCGTTGCTAGCGGGGGGTCGCGAGACCCAGTACTTC